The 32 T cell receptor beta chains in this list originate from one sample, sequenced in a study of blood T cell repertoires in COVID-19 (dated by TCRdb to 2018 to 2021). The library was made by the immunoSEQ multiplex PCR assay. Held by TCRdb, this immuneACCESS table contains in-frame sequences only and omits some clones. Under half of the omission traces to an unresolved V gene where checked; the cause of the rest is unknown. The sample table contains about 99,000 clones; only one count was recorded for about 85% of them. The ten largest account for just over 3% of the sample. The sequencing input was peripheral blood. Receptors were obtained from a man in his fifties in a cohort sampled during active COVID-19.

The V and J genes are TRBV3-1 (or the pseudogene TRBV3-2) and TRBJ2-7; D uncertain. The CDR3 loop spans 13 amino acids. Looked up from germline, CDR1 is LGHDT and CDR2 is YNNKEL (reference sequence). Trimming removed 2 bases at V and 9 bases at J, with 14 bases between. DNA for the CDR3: TGTGCCAGCAGCCAACGAAGCGCCCCGACGCAGTACTTC. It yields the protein CASSQRSAPTQYF.

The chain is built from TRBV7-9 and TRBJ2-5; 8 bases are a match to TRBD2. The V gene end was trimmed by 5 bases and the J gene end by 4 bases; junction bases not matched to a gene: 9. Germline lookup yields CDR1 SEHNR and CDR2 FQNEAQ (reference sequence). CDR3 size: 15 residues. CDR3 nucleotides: TGTGCCAGCAGCAGCAACGGGGGGGCCAGAGAGACCCAGTACTTC. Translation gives CASSSNGGARETQYF.

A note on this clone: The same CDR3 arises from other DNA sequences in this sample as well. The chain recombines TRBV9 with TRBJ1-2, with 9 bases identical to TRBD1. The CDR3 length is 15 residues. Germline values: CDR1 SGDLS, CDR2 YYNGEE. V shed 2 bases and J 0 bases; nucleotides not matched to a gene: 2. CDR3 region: CASSVRTGANYGYTF. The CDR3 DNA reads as TGTGCCAGCAGCGTGCGGACAGGGGCTAACTATGGCTACACCTTC.

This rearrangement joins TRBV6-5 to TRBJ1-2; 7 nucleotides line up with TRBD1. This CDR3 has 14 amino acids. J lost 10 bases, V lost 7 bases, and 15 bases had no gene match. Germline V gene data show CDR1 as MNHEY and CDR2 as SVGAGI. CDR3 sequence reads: CASTLQRGTVPYTF. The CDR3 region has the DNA TGTGCCAGCACCCTTCAAAGGGGGACAGTTCCCTACACCTTC.

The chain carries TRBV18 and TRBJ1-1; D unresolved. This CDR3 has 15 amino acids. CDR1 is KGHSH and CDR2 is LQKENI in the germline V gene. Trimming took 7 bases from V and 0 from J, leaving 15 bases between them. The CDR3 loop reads CASCKEQQMNTEAFF. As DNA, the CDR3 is TGTGCCAGCTGCAAAGAACAACAAATGAACACTGAAGCTTTCTTT.

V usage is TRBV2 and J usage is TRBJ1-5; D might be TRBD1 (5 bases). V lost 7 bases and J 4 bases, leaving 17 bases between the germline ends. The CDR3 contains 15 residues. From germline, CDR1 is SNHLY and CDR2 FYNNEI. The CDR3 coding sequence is TGTGCCAGCACCAAGGGGTCTGTGGGGAATCAGCCCCAGCATTTT. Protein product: CASTKGSVGNQPQHF.

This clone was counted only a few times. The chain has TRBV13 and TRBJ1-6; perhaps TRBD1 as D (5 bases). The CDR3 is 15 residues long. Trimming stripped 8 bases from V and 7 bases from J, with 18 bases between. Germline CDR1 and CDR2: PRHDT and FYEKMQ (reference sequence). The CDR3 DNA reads TGTGCCAGCGCCTCGGGGGGTAGGGAGAATTCACCCCTCCACTTT. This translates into CASASGGRENSPLHF.

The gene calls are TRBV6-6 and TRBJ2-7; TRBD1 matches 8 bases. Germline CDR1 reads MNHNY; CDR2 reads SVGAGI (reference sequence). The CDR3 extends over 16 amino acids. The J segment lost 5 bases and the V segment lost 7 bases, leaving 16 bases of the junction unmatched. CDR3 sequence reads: CASKTRTGTQSHEQYF. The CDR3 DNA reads TGTGCCAGCAAGACCCGGACAGGGACACAAAGCCACGAGCAGTACTTC.

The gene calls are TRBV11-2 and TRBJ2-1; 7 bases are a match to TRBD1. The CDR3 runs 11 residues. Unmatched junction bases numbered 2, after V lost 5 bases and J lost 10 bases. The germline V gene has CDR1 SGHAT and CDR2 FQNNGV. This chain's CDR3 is CASSPGQEQFF. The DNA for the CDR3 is TGTGCCAGCAGCCCGGGACAGGAGCAGTTCTTC. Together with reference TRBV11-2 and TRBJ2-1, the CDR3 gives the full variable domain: EAGVAQSPRYKIIEKRQSVAFWCNPISGHATLYWYQQILGQGPKLLIQFQNNGVVDDSQLPKDRFSAERLKGVDSTLKIQPAKLEDSAVYLCASSPGQEQFFGPGTRLTVL.

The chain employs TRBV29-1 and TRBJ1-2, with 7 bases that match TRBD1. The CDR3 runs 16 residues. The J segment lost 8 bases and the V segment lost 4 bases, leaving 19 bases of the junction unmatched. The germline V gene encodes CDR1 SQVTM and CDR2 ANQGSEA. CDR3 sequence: CSVALEGAPPERGYTF. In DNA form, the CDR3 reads TGCAGCGTTGCGTTGGAGGGGGCACCCCCCGAGAGGGGCTACACCTTC.

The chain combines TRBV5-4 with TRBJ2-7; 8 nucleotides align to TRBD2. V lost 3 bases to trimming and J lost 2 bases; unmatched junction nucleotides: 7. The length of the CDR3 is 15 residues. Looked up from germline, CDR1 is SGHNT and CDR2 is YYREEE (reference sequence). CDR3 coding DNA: TGTGCCAGCAGCTCCAAGCGGGGGCGCACCTACGAGCAGTACTTC. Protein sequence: CASSSKRGRTYEQYF.

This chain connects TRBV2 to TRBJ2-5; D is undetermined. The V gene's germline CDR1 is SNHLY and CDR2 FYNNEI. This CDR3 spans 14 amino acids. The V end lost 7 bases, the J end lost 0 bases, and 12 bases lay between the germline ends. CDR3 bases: TGTGCCAGCAATTTCGGGTCCCACCAAGAGACCCAGTACTTC. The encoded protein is CASNFGSHQETQYF.

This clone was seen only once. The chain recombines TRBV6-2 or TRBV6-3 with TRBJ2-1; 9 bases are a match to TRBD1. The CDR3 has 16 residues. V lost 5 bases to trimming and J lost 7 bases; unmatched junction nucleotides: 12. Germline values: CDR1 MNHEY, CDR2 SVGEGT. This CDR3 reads CASSRPGQGLSNEQFF. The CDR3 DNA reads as TGTGCCAGCAGTAGACCGGGACAGGGTTTATCGAATGAGCAGTTCTTC.

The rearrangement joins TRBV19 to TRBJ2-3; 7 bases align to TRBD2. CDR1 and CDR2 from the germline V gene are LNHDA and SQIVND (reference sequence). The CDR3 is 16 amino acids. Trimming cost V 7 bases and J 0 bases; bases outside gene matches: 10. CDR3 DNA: TGTGCCAGTAAGCGGGGACTAATTACTAGCACAGATACGCAGTATTTT. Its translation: CASKRGLITSTDTQYF.

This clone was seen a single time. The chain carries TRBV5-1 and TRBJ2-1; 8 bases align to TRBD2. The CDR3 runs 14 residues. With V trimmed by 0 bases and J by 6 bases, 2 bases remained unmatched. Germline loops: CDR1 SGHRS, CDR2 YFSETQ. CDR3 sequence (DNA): TGCGCCAGCAGCTTGGTAGCGGGGAGCAATGAGCAGTTCTTC. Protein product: CASSLVAGSNEQFF.

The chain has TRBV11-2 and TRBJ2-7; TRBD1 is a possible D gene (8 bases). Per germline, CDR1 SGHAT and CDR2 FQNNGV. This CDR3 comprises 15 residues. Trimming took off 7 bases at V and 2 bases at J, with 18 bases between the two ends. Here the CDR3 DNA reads TGTGCCAGCACCCCCTACAGGGGGGGAGCCTACGAGCAGTACTTC. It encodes CASTPYRGGAYEQYF.

This chain's CDR3 is CASSYPGQGYEKLFF. Here the CDR3 DNA reads TGTGCCAGCAGTTACCCCGGACAGGGTTACGAAAAACTGTTTTTT. The chain carries TRBV6-2 or TRBV6-3 and TRBJ1-4; 8 positions agree with TRBD1. Germline-derived CDR1 and CDR2 are MNHEY and SVGEGT. Trimming at V came to 2 bases and at J to 8 bases, leaving 7 bases not matched to a gene. The CDR3 runs to 15 residues.

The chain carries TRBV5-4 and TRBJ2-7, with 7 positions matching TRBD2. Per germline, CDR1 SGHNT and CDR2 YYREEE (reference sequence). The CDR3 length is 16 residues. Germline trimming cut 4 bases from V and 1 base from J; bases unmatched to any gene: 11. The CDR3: CASSQGGASGSYEQYF. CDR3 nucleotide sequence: TGTGCCAGCAGCCAAGGAGGAGCTAGCGGTTCCTACGAGCAGTACTTC.

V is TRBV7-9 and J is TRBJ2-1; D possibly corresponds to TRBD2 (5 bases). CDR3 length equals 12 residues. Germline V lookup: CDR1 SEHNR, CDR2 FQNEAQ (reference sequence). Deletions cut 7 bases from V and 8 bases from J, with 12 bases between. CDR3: CASTPALDEQFF. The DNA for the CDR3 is TGTGCCAGCACCCCCGCACTAGATGAGCAGTTCTTC.

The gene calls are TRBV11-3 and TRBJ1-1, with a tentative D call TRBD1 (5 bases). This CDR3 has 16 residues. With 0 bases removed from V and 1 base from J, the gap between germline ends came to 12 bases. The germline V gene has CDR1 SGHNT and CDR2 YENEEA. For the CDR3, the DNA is TGTGCCAGCAGCTTAGATCTCAGGGAAGAGAACACTGAAGCTTTCTTT. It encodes CASSLDLREENTEAFF. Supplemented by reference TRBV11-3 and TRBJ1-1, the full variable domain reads EAGVVQSPRYKIIEKKQPVAFWCNPISGHNTLYWYLQNLGQGPELLIRYENEEAVDDSQLPKDRFSAERLKGVDSTLKIQPAELGDSAVYLCASSLDLREENTEAFFGQGTRLTVV.

The CDR3 region is CASSLSGFDEQYV. The CDR3, as DNA: TGTGCCAGCAGTTTGTCGGGATTCGACGAGCAGTACGTC. This chain links TRBV12-3 or TRBV12-4 with TRBJ2-7; possibly TRBD2 for D (5 bases). V lost 3 bases, J lost 5 bases, and 11 bases lay in between. This CDR3 comprises 13 residues.

As DNA, the CDR3 is TGTGCCAGCAGCGTCACTCGGAACACCGGGGAGCTGTTTTTT. It yields the protein CASSVTRNTGELFF. The V call is TRBV2, the J call TRBJ2-2; D is uncertain. V was trimmed by 6 bases and J by 1 base, leaving 9 bases between them. CDR3 size: 14 residues. Germline loops: CDR1 SNHLY, CDR2 FYNNEI.

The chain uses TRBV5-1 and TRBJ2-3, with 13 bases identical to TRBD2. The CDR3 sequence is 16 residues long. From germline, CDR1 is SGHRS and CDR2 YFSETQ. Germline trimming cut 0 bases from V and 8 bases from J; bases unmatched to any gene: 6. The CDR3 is CASSLGTSGGEGTQYF. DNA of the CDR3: TGCGCCAGCAGCTTGGGAACTAGCGGGGGGGAAGGTACGCAGTATTTT.

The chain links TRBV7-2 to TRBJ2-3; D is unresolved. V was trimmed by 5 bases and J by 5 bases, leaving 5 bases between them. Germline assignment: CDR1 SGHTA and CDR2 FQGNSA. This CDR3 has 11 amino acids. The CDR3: CASSQEDTQYF. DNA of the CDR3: TGTGCCAGCAGCCAGGAAGATACGCAGTATTTT.

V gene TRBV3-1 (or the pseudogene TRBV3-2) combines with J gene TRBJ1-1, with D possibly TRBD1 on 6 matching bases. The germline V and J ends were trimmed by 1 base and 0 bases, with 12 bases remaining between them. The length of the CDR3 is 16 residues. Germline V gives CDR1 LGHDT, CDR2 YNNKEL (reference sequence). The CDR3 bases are TGTGCCAGCAGCCAAGGAGGGGGACGGTTGAACACTGAAGCTTTCTTT. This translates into CASSQGGGRLNTEAFF.

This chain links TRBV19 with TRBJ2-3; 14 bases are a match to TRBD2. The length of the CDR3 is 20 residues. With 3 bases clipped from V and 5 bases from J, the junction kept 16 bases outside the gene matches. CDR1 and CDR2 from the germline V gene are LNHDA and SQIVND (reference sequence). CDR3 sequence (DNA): TGTGCCAGTAGTATCCTCCCCGGGACTAGCGGGGGAGGTGTCGGAGATACGCAGTATTTT. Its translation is CASSILPGTSGGGVGDTQYF.

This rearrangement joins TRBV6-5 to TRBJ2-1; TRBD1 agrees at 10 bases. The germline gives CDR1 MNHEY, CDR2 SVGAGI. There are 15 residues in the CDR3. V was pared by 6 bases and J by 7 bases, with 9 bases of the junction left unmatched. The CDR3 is CASSKGTGAVNEQFF. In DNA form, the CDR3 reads TGTGCCAGCAGCAAAGGGACAGGGGCTGTGAATGAGCAGTTCTTC.

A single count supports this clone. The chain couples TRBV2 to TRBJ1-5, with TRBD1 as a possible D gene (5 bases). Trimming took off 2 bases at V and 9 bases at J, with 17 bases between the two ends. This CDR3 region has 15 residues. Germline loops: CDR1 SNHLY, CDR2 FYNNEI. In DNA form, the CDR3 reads TGTGCCAGCAGTGAATGGGGGGACTCCAAGAGGCCCCAGCATTTT. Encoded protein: CASSEWGDSKRPQHF.

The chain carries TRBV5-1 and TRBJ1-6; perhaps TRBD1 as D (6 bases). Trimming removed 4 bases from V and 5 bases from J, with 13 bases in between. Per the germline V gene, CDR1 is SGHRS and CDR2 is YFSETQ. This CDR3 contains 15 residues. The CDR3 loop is CASSQAGENNSPLHF. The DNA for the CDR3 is TGCGCCAGCAGCCAGGCAGGGGAGAATAATTCACCCCTCCACTTT.

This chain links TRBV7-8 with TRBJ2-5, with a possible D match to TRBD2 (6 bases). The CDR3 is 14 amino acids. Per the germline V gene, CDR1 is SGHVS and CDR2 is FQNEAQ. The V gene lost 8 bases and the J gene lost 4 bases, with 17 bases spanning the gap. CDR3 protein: CASGGEGAGETQYF. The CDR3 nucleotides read TGTGCCAGCGGCGGCGAGGGAGCGGGAGAGACCCAGTACTTC.

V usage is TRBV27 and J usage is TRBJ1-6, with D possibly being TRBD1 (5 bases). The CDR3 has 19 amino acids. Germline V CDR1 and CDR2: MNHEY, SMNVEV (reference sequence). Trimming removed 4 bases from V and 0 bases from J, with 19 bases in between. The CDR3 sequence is CASSSGGGWGFSYNSPLHF. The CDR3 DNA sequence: TGTGCCAGCAGTTCCGGGGGGGGTTGGGGCTTCTCCTATAATTCACCCCTCCACTTT.

The CDR3 sequence: CASSEGGGPFTDTQYF. The DNA of the CDR3 is TGTGCCAGCAGTGAAGGCGGGGGCCCCTTCACAGATACGCAGTATTTT. The V gene is TRBV2, the J gene TRBJ2-3; D may be TRBD2 (7 bases). Trimming stripped 1 base from V and 2 bases from J, with 13 bases between. Germline loops: CDR1 SNHLY, CDR2 FYNNEI. The CDR3 consists of 16 residues.